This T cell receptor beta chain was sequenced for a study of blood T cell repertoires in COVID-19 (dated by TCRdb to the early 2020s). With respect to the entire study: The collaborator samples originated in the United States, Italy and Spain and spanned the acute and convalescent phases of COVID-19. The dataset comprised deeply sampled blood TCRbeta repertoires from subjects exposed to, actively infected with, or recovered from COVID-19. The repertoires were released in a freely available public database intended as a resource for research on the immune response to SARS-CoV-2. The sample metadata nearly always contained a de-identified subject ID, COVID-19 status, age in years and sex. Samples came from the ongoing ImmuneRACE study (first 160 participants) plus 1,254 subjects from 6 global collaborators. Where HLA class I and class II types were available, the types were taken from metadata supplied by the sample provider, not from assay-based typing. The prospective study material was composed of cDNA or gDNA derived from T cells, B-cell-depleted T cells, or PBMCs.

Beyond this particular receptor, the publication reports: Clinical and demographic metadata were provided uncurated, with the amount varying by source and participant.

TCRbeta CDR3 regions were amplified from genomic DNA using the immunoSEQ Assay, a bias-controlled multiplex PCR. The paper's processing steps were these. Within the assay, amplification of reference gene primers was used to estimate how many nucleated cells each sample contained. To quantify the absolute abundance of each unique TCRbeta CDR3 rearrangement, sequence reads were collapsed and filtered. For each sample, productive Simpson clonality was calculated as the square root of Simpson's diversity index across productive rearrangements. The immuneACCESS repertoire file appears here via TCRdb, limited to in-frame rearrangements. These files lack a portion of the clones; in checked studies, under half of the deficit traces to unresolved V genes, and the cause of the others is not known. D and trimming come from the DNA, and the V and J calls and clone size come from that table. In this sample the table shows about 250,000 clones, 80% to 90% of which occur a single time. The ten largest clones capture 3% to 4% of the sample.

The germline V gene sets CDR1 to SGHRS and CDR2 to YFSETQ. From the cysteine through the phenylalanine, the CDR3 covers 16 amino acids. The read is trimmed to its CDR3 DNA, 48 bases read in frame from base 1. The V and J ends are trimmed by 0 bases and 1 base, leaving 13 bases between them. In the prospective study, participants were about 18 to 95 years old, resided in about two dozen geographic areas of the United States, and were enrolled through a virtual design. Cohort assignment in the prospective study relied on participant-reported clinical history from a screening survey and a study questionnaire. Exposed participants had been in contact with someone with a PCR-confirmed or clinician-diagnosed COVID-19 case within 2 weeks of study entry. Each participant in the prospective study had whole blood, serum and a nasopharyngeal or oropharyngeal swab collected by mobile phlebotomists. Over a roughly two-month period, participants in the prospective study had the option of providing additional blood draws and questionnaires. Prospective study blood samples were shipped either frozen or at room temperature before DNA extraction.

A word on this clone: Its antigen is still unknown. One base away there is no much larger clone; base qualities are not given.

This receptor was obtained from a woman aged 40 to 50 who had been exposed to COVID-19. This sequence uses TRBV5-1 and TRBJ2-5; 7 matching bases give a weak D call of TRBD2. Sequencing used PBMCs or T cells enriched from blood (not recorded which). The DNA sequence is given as TGCGCCAGCAGCTTGGAGGGGCGGGGGCTCCAAGAGACCCAGTACTTC. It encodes CASSLEGRGLQETQYF.